The entry below describes one T cell receptor (beta chain). Its antigen is currently not known. It has no much larger one-base neighbor in the sample; base qualities were not kept. The data stem from a study of post-analysis software for immune sequencing data (dated by TCRdb to the mid-2010s). A note on the overall study: The recorded disease courses included relapsing-remitting, secondary progressive and progressive-relapsing multiple sclerosis, and some patients had no subtype annotation. The multiple sclerosis patient repertoires were compared with 11 previously published healthy control repertoires from donors aged about 6 to 28 years. A subset of samples was prepared in parallel using single-end sample barcoding, then pooled and co-amplified after Illumina adapter ligation. Overall study results and their limits: Compared with controls, multiple sclerosis patients had significantly lower normalized Chao1 diversity, a finding suggesting substantial peripheral T-cell clonal expansion. Direct clustering with F measure showed strong co-clustering of samples prepared in the same batch, prompting a batch-effect correction. The control group was slightly older than the multiple sclerosis patient group. Patients showed significantly higher frequencies than controls for roughly five TRBV segments, among them TRBV5-6, TRBV5-1 and TRBV20-1.

The library was generated by PCR. Sequencing relied on an Illumina HiSeq 2500. To reduce PCR and sequencing biases, unique molecular identifiers were incorporated into the TCR beta cDNA libraries. Every 1 to 10 million input T cells yielded approximately 500,000 cDNA molecules, meaning each molecule approximated one T cell. The same protocol used for the earlier healthy control dataset was applied to prepare and sequence the patient libraries. Samples belonging to the same batch were prepared together, multiplexed and sequenced on a shared HiSeq lane. The authors processed their data as follows. Raw barcoded reads were processed with MIGEC, and single-read molecular identifier groups were discarded before consensus assembly and CDR3 extraction. Clonotype tables were post-analysed with VDJtools, and diversity was normalized by down-sampling all datasets to the smallest sample size. In repertoire overlap clustering, CDR3 amino acid sequences, but not nucleotide sequences, were matched to correct batch-related cross-sample contamination. TCRdb applied fastp at Q25 and MiXCR to the public reads, then kept only in-frame beta chains. Every entry covers one CDR3 protein and lists the most common genes and DNA from its rows. In this record, the V and J calls reflect TCRdb's handling and not the investigators' own analysis. This sample holds 450,000 to 700,000 distinct CDR3 sequences; 44% were observed only once. Of the sample, more than 1.5% falls within the top ten clones.

TCR beta repertoires were profiled from peripheral blood of roughly 13 young patients with multiple sclerosis to demonstrate the VDJtools post-analysis software. The multiple sclerosis patients were children and adolescents ranging in age from roughly 6 to 15 years. V and J lose 1 base and 2 bases, and a span of 11 bases separates them. As encoded in the germline V gene, CDR1 is SGHVS while CDR2 is FQNEAQ. Including cysteine and phenylalanine, the CDR3 has 16 amino acids. Solely the CDR3 DNA is kept, with 48 bases framed from the first base. Sequencing input: blood. This sequence uses TRBV7-8 and TRBJ2-2, with no D gene named confidently. The receptor's source is a girl aged 5-17 years with multiple sclerosis. The DNA is as follows: TGTGCCAGCAGCTTAGTTAGGCTCCTCAACACCGGGGAGCTGTTTTTT. Its coded protein is CASSLVRLLNTGELFF.